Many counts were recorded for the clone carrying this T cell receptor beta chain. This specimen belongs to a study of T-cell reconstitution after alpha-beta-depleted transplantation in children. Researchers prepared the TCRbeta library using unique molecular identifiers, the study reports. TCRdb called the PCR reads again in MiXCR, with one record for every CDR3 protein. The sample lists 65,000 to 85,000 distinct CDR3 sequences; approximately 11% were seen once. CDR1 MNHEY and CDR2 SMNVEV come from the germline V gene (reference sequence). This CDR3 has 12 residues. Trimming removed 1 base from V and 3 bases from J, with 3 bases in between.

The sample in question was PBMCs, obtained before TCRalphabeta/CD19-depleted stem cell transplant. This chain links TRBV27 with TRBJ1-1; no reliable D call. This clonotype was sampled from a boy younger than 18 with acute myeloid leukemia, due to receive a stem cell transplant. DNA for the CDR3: TGTGCCAGCAGTTTATTCTACACTGAAGCTTTCTTT. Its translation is CASSLFYTEAFF.